The entry below gives a single TCR beta chain sequence along with its context. The sample originates from a study of T cell changes during pregnancy in multiple sclerosis. Only in-frame clones appear in the TCRdb table, and some are missing; sequencing was by immunoSEQ multiplex PCR. This table holds some 100,000 clones, approximately 94% found once. The V and J ends lost 1 base and 10 bases respectively, with 14 bases between them. The CDR3 is made up of 13 amino acids. CDR1 and CDR2 from the germline V gene are GTSNPN and SVGIG (reference sequence). The V gene is TRBV30, the J gene TRBJ2-1; D might be TRBD2 (7 bases). Sequenced here: peripheral blood, sampled in the second trimester of pregnancy. This clonotype was sampled from a female donor with multiple sclerosis, enrolled in a pregnancy study. The CDR3 nucleotides read TGTGCCTGGAGTGGGACACAGGGAGGGGAGCAGTTCTTC. It is translated as CAWSGTQGGEQFF.